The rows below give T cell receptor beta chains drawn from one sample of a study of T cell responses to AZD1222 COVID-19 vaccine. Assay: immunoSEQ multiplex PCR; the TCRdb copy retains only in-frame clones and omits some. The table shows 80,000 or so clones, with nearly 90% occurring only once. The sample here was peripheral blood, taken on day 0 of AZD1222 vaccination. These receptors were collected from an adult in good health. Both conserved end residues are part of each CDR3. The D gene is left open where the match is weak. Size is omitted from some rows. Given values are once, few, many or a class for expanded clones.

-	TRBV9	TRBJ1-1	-	TGTGCCAGCAGCGTAGCGGCTTCAGTCCAATCGAACACTGAAGCTTTCTTT	CASSVAASVQSNTEAFF
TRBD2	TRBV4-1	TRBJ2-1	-	TGCGCCAGCAGCCAAGAAGGAAGAAGCGGGAGCGGCAATGAGCAGTTCTTC	CASSQEGRSGSGNEQFF
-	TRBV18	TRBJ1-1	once	TGTGCCAGCTCTCAAGGGAGGACAGAAGCTTTCTTT	CASSQGRTEAFF
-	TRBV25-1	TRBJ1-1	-	TGTGCCAGCAGTGTGGGGGGGGACACTGAAGCTTTCTTT	CASSVGGDTEAFF
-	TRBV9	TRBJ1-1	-	TGTGCCAGCAGCGTAGGGGCCATGAGGAGCACTGAAGCTTTCTTT	CASSVGAMRSTEAFF
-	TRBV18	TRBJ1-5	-	TGTGCCAGCTCACCAAGCCTCCGGTCGAATCAGCCCCAGCATTTT	CASSPSLRSNQPQHF
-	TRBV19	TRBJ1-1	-	TGTGCCAGTACCCCGTCTGTCGGGACTTTGAACACTGAAGCTTTCTTT	CASTPSVGTLNTEAFF
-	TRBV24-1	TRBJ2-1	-	TGTGCCACCAGTGATTTACGGCTGAATGAGCAGTTCTTC	CATSDLRLNEQFF
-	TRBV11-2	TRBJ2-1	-	TGTGCCAGCAGCTTGGGCAGGCACGACAATGAGCAGTTCTTC	CASSLGRHDNEQFF
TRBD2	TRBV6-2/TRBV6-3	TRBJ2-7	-	TGTGCCAGCAGTACGGGACTAGCGCAAATTCAACACTCCTACGAGCAGTACTTC	CASSTGLAQIQHSYEQYF
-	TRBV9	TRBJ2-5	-	TGTGCCAGCAGCCCCCAAGGCGGTGGTCTCCAAGAGACCCAGTACTTC	CASSPQGGGLQETQYF
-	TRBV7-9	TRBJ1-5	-	TGTGCCAGCACCCCGGGAAGCAATCAGCCCCAGCATTTT	CASTPGSNQPQHF
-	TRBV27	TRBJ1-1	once	TGTGCCAGCAGTTTATCGTTTACCGGGGTTGGGAGGAACACTGAAGCTTTCTTT	CASSLSFTGVGRNTEAFF
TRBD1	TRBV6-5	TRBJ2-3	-	TGTGCCAGCAGTTACACGGGACAGGATACGCAGTATTTT	CASSYTGQDTQYF
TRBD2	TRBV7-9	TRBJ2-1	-	TGTGCCAGCAGCGCCCGGACTAGCGTAGGCTATGAGCAGTTCTTC	CASSARTSVGYEQFF
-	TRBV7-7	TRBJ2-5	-	TGTGCTAGCAGCTTAGGTGGGACCCTAGGTCAAGAGACCCAGTACTTC	CASSLGGTLGQETQYF
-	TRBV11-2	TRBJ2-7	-	TGTGCCAGCAGCTTCCCGGGGTTCAGATTCGAGCAGTACTTC	CASSFPGFRFEQYF
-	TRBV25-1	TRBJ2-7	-	TGTGCCAGCAGTGCAGTCATTAGCTCCTACGAGCAGTACTTC	CASSAVISSYEQYF
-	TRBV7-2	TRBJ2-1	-	TGTGCCAGCAGCTTAGCCTCCCGATTAGGGGATGAGCAGTTCTTC	CASSLASRLGDEQFF
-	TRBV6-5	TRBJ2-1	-	TGTGCCAGCAGTCGGCAAACTTTTAACAATGAGCAGTTCTTC	CASSRQTFNNEQFF
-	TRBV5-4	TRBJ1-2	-	TGTGCCAGCAGCTTGGTTGGAGTCCCTAACTATGGCTACACCTTC	CASSLVGVPNYGYTF
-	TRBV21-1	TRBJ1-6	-	TGTGCCAGCAGCAAAGGCTATAATTCACCCCTCCACTTT	CASSKGYNSPLHF
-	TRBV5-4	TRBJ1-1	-	TGTGCCAGCAGCTTGGCCGGGGAGTTGGGGAACACTGAAGCTTTCTTT	CASSLAGELGNTEAFF
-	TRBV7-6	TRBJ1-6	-	TGTGCCAGCAGCTTAGAGCTGGGTAATTCACCCCTCCACTTT	CASSLELGNSPLHF
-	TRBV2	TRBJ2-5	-	TGTGCCAGCAGTCAAGGACAGCAAGAGACCCAGTACTTC	CASSQGQQETQYF
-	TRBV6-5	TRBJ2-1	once	TGTGCCAGCAAGTTCGACGTCAACAATGAGCAGTTCTTC	CASKFDVNNEQFF